This TCR beta chain was documented in a study of cytomegalovirus exposure and HLA in healthy donors. General study points: With high specificity and sensitivity, the classifier reportedly diagnosed cytomegalovirus status. TCR sequences were mostly rare, though some public TCRs occurred in many donors.

V dropped 3 bases and J dropped 5 bases, with 14 bases sitting between them. Germline V gives CDR1 SGDLS, CDR2 YYNGEE. This CDR3 contains 14 residues. A note on this clone: Its antigen is unknown.

TCRdb's table, derived via immunoSEQ multiplex PCR, lists solely in-frame clones and lacks some. The sample contains roughly 330,000 clones, around 90% of which appear only once. This TCR came from a woman aged 25 to 39 in good health and CMV-seropositive. The sequencing sample was made of PBMCs. The chain carries TRBV9 and TRBJ1-1; tentative D call: TRBD1 (6 bases). In DNA form, the CDR3 reads TGTGCCAGCAGCGCCAGCACAGGGTTTACTGAAGCTTTCTTT. Its translation: CASSASTGFTEAFF.